The next 30 T cell receptor beta chains were all read from a single sample in a study of T-cell memory formation after mild COVID-19. MiXCR was run by TCRdb on the 5' RACE reads, yielding one entry per CDR3 protein. The sample has 120,000 to 150,000 distinct CDR3 sequences; approximately 6% are singletons. Sequenced input: PBMCs or a T cell subset sorted from them (not recorded which). Receptors were obtained from an adult woman who had mild COVID-19 (a few samples of this study predate the infection). Cell type and time point are not known.

This clonotype has ten or more counts. The chain combines TRBV5-1 with TRBJ2-1; a weak D match, TRBD2 (7 bases). In germline, CDR1 is SGHRS, CDR2 YFSETQ. Trimming took 6 bases from V and 5 from J, leaving 18 bases between them. The CDR3 sequence is 15 residues long. CDR3 in DNA: TGCGCCAGCAACGCTGGGGGGGGGCATAACAATGAGCAGTTCTTC. Translating gives CASNAGGGHNNEQFF.

Many counts were recorded for this clonotype. The chain joins TRBV29-1 to TRBJ1-4; D gene ambiguous. Trimming left V 0 bases short and J 7 bases short, with 15 bases between. The CDR3 has 15 amino acids. Looked up from germline, CDR1 is SQVTM and CDR2 is ANQGSEA. The CDR3 DNA is TGCAGCGTTGAAGATCGGTGGGGAGGTAGTGAAAAACTGTTTTTT. This codes for CSVEDRWGGSEKLFF. The full variable domain, with the rest looked up from reference TRBV29-1 and TRBJ1-4, is SAVISQKPSRDICQRGTSLTIQCQVDSQVTMMFWYRQQPGQSLTLIATANQGSEATYESGFVIDKFPISRPNLTFSTLTVSNMSPEDSSIYLCSVEDRWGGSEKLFFGSGTQLSVL.

This clonotype was counted at least ten times. CDR3 sequence reads: CASSLEGGRPHEQYF. In DNA form, the CDR3 reads TGTGCCAGCAGCTTAGAAGGGGGACGGCCCCACGAGCAGTACTTC. This sequence joins TRBV7-2 and TRBJ2-7, with D maybe TRBD1 (6 bases). The CDR3 runs to 15 residues. Trimming pared 1 base from V and 5 bases from J, leaving 15 bases between. Germline V gene lookup returns CDR1 SGHTA and CDR2 FQGNSA.

This clonotype was seen at least ten times. The rearrangement links TRBV25-1 to TRBJ2-2; D gene uncertain. The CDR3 totals 15 residues. Trimming left V 6 bases short and J 1 base short, with 12 bases between. Germline CDR1 MGHDK, CDR2 SYGVNS. The CDR3 spells CASSDGAGNTGELFF. The CDR3 DNA follows: TGTGCCAGCAGCGACGGAGCCGGGAACACCGGGGAGCTGTTTTTT.

In its sample, this clonotype was seen many times. This chain connects TRBV7-2 to TRBJ1-1, with 9 bases lining up with TRBD1. J lost 2 bases, V lost 2 bases, and 9 bases had no gene match. Looked up from germline, CDR1 is SGHTA and CDR2 is FQGNSA. CDR3 length: 17 residues. The DNA for the CDR3 is TGTGCCAGCAGCTTAATCCCCGGACAGGGGCCTAACACTGAAGCTTTCTTT. Its translation is CASSLIPGQGPNTEAFF.

This clonotype was recorded many times. V is TRBV12-3 or TRBV12-4 and J is TRBJ2-6; possible D gene TRBD1, 5 bases. The V and J ends lost 6 bases and 3 bases respectively, with 18 bases between them. The CDR3 is made up of 17 amino acids. The CDR3 region is CASSPWVLRGGANVLTF. The CDR3 coding sequence is TGTGCCAGCAGCCCTTGGGTGTTAAGGGGTGGGGCCAACGTCCTGACTTTC.

The chain combines TRBV5-1 with TRBJ1-5, with no clear D. The germline V and J ends were trimmed by 0 bases and 3 bases, with 10 bases remaining between them. This CDR3 has 15 residues. Germline V CDR1 and CDR2: SGHRS, YFSETQ. The CDR3 DNA is TGCGCCAGCAGCTTGGTGGGCAGCCCCAATCAGCCCCAGCATTTT. Translation gives CASSLVGSPNQPQHF.

The chain carries TRBV19 and TRBJ1-1; D may be TRBD1 (5 bases). This CDR3 region has 13 residues. Looked up from germline, CDR1 is LNHDA and CDR2 is SQIVND (reference sequence). Trimming left V 9 bases short and J 1 base short, with 12 bases between. This CDR3 reads CASTPGWNTEAFF. CDR3 DNA sequence: TGTGCCAGCACCCCAGGGTGGAACACTGAAGCTTTCTTT.

This clonotype was counted only a few times. The chain couples TRBV7-9 to TRBJ2-5; D gene unclear. Germline-derived CDR1 and CDR2 are SEHNR and FQNEAQ (reference sequence). Deletions cut 4 bases from V and 5 bases from J, with 11 bases between. This CDR3 is 13 amino acids long. The CDR3, as DNA: TGTGCCAGCAGCTCAGGCAGGTTGGAGACCCAGTACTTC. Translation: CASSSGRLETQYF.

This clonotype was seen many times. The chain links TRBV20-1 to TRBJ2-1; D is unclear. The CDR3 extends over 11 amino acids. Germline V lookup: CDR1 DFQATT, CDR2 SNEGSKA (reference sequence). Trimming left V 3 bases short and J 8 bases short, with 8 bases between. CDR3 region: CSARDVDEQFF. CDR3 sequence (DNA): TGCAGTGCTAGGGACGTCGATGAGCAGTTCTTC.

This clonotype was counted at least ten times. V gene TRBV2 combines with J gene TRBJ2-5; 10 bases line up with TRBD1. CDR1 is SNHLY, CDR2 FYNNEI, per germline. Trimming removed 6 bases from V and 4 bases from J; junction bases left unmatched: 8. This CDR3 region has 15 residues. The CDR3 sequence: CASSPGQGVSETQYF. The CDR3, as DNA: TGTGCCAGCAGCCCAGGACAGGGGGTATCAGAGACCCAGTACTTC. Complete variable domain (other parts from reference TRBV2 and TRBJ2-5): EPEVTQTPSHQVTQMGQEVILRCVPISNHLYFYWYRQILGQKVEFLVSFYNNEISEKSEIFDDQFSVERPDGSNFTLKIRSTKLEDSAMYFCASSPGQGVSETQYFGPGTRLLVL.

This clonotype was observed many times. The chain uses TRBV12-3 or TRBV12-4 and TRBJ1-1; D perhaps matches TRBD1 (6 bases). The CDR3 totals 14 residues. V was clipped by 4 bases and J by 2 bases, with 11 bases between them. CDR3 residues: CASSSPRGNTEAFF. As DNA, the CDR3 is TGTGCCAGCAGTTCCCCCAGGGGAAACACTGAAGCTTTCTTT.

This clonotype was recorded many times. The chain links TRBV5-1 to TRBJ1-6; unclear D gene. V lost 4 bases, J lost 8 bases, and 16 bases lay in between. The germline gives CDR1 SGHRS, CDR2 YFSETQ. The CDR3 covers 15 residues. The chain's CDR3 is CASSEGEGRDSPLHF. The CDR3 region has the DNA TGCGCCAGCAGCGAGGGTGAGGGTCGGGATTCACCCCTCCACTTT.

The chain carries TRBV7-6 and TRBJ2-2; 12 bases are a match to TRBD1. Germline V gene lookup returns CDR1 SGHVS and CDR2 FNYEAQ. Trimming removed 4 bases from V and 3 bases from J; junction bases left unmatched: 15. CDR3 length: 20 amino acids. CDR3 in DNA: TGTGCCAGCAGCTCCGTCCCAACCGGGACAGGGGGCCGATACACCGGGGAGCTGTTTTTT. This translates into CASSSVPTGTGGRYTGELFF. Full variable domain (remainder filled in from reference TRBV7-6 and TRBJ2-2): GAGVSQSPRYKVTKRGQDVALRCDPISGHVSLYWYRQALGQGPEFLTYFNYEAQQDKSGLPNDRFSAERPEGSISTLTIQRTEQRDSAMYRCASSSVPTGTGGRYTGELFFGEGSRLTVL.

This clonotype was observed a handful of times. The gene calls are TRBV7-9 and TRBJ2-5; D may be TRBD1 or TRBD2 (5 bases each). The CDR3 is made up of 16 amino acids. Germline V lookup: CDR1 SEHNR, CDR2 FQNEAQ (reference sequence). Trimming took 4 bases from V and 4 from J, leaving 19 bases between them. CDR3 coding DNA: TGTGCCAGCAGCTCCCCCGGGTGGGGACGGAGAGAGACCCAGTACTTC. It yields the protein CASSSPGWGRRETQYF.

In its sample, this clonotype was seen a few times. CDR3 nucleotide sequence: TGCGCCAGCAGGGGACAGGGGGTGCGGACGCAGTATTTT. Translated, it gives CASRGQGVRTQYF. The rearrangement links TRBV4-1 to TRBJ2-3, with 11 bases lining up with TRBD1. V shed 6 bases, J shed 9 bases, and the junction held 5 bases outside the gene matches. CDR3 length equals 13 residues. Germline CDR1 MGHRA, CDR2 YSYEKL.

This clonotype came up many times. The chain uses TRBV5-1 and TRBJ2-3; D is uncertain. The CDR3 sequence is 15 residues long. Between the trimmed V and J ends, which lost 2 bases and 1 base, there was a span of 11 bases. The V gene's germline CDR1 is SGHRS and CDR2 YFSETQ. The CDR3 DNA reads as TGCGCCAGCAGCTTTGAGCATCCCGGCACAGATACGCAGTATTTT. This translates into CASSFEHPGTDTQYF.

The table lists this clonotype with many counts. CDR3 loop: CASSFVGTDTQYF. In DNA, the CDR3 is TGTGCCAGCAGTTTTGTTGGCACAGATACGCAGTATTTT. The chain recombines TRBV12-3 or TRBV12-4 with TRBJ2-3; D gene unclear. The CDR3 sequence is 13 residues long. With 3 bases removed from V and 1 base from J, the gap between germline ends came to 5 bases.

This clonotype was counted many times. The CDR3: CASSQDVGSSGNTIYF. CDR3 coding DNA: TGCGCCAGCAGCCAAGATGTCGGCAGCTCTGGAAACACCATATATTTT. The J gene is TRBJ1-3, the V gene TRBV4-1; D is ambiguous. Trimming took 0 bases from V and 0 from J, leaving 9 bases between them. The V gene's germline CDR1 is MGHRA and CDR2 YSYEKL. The CDR3 runs to 16 residues.

This clonotype was detected only a few times. This chain joins TRBV9 and TRBJ1-1, with D unresolved. The V end was cut by 0 bases, the J end by 1 base, with 4 bases between. This CDR3 contains 13 residues. CDR1 and CDR2 (germline): SGDLS, YYNGEE. The CDR3 spells CASSVAGNTEAFF. In DNA form, the CDR3 reads TGTGCCAGCAGCGTAGCAGGGAACACTGAAGCTTTCTTT.

CDR3 residues: CASSLSLGRVNTEAFF. The DNA of the CDR3 is TGTGCCAGCAGCCTCTCCTTAGGCAGGGTGAACACTGAAGCTTTCTTT. This rearrangement joins TRBV11-3 to TRBJ1-1; D possibly corresponds to TRBD1 (5 bases). Germline V gene data show CDR1 as SGHNT and CDR2 as YENEEA. The length of the CDR3 is 16 residues. V was pared by 5 bases and J by 0 bases, with 16 bases between.

This clonotype has a count of ten or more. The chain recombines TRBV29-1 with TRBJ2-7; TRBD2 matches at 12 bases. V trimming: 2 bases; J trimming: 2 bases; junction bases outside the gene matches: 4. The CDR3 is 15 residues long. CDR1 SQVTM and CDR2 ANQGSEA come from the germline V gene. The CDR3 loop is CSVETLAGGAYEQYF. In nucleotides, the CDR3 is TGCAGCGTTGAAACCCTAGCGGGAGGGGCCTACGAGCAGTACTTC.

This clonotype appeared many times. This chain links TRBV12-3 or TRBV12-4 with TRBJ2-7, with D perhaps matching TRBD1 (5 bases). Trimming removed 7 bases from V and 5 bases from J, with 9 bases in between. This CDR3 has 11 amino acids. Written as DNA, the CDR3 is TGTGCCAGCAAGATAGGGGACGAGCAGTACTTC. Protein sequence: CASKIGDEQYF.

Only a few counts were recorded for this clonotype. V usage is TRBV3-1 and J usage is TRBJ2-2; no clear D. The CDR3 has 15 amino acids. CDR1 is LGHDT, CDR2 YNNKEL, per germline (reference sequence). Trimming removed 1 base from V and 6 bases from J, with 12 bases in between. CDR3 sequence reads: CASSQVYINAGELFF. The CDR3 nucleotides are TGTGCCAGCAGCCAAGTTTACATCAATGCCGGGGAGCTGTTTTTT.

The chain uses TRBV20-1 and TRBJ2-3; D gene uncertain. The CDR3 length is 17 residues. Germline assignment: CDR1 DFQATT and CDR2 SNEGSKA (reference sequence). Trimming pared 0 bases from V and 1 base from J, leaving 17 bases between. The CDR3 DNA sequence: TGCAGTGCTAGAGACGCCCAGAAATTCAGTGGCACAGATACGCAGTATTTT. It encodes CSARDAQKFSGTDTQYF.

This clonotype was observed a handful of times. V usage is TRBV20-1 and J usage is TRBJ2-1, with 9 bases that match TRBD2. J was trimmed by 2 bases and V by 6 bases; bases with no gene match: 8. This CDR3 comprises 15 residues. CDR1 DFQATT and CDR2 SNEGSKA come from the germline V gene (reference sequence). CDR3 region: CSAALAGRTYNEQFF. CDR3 nucleotide sequence: TGCAGTGCCGCGCTAGCGGGACGAACCTACAATGAGCAGTTCTTC.

The chain carries TRBV20-1 and TRBJ2-2; no firm D call. The CDR3 covers 13 residues. Germline assignment: CDR1 DFQATT and CDR2 SNEGSKA (reference sequence). Trimming cost V 0 bases and J 8 bases, with 10 bases left between them. CDR3: CSARDRSRGELFF. The CDR3 DNA reads as TGCAGTGCTAGAGATCGTTCGAGAGGGGAGCTGTTTTTT.

This clonotype was picked up many times. The chain carries TRBV6-5 and TRBJ2-5; D may be TRBD2 (6 bases). Germline assignment: CDR1 MNHEY and CDR2 SVGAGI. Trimming shortened V by 0 bases and J by 7 bases, and 15 bases separated the two germline ends. This CDR3 is built from 15 residues. The CDR3 loop reads CASSYSTDLGGTQYF. For the CDR3, the DNA is TGTGCCAGCAGTTACTCAACAGATCTCGGGGGGACCCAGTACTTC.

In this sample, this clonotype turned up many times. The chain joins TRBV27 to TRBJ2-5; TRBD2 agrees at 10 bases. The CDR3 loop spans 18 amino acids. V lost 6 bases to trimming and J lost 4 bases; unmatched junction nucleotides: 17. In germline, CDR1 is MNHEY, CDR2 SMNVEV (reference sequence). CDR3 in DNA: TGTGCCAGCAGCTATGCGGCCCTAGCGGGAGTAGGCGGAGAGACCCAGTACTTC. This translates into CASSYAALAGVGGETQYF.

This clonotype was found many times. The chain combines TRBV29-1 with TRBJ2-3; D is unresolved. The CDR3 extends over 11 amino acids. Germline V gene sequence: CDR1 SQVTM, CDR2 ANQGSEA. Trimming stripped 2 bases from V and 5 bases from J, with 5 bases between. DNA for the CDR3: TGCAGCGTTGAAAAGGGAGATACGCAGTATTTT. Its protein product is CSVEKGDTQYF.